The present T cell receptor beta chain was sequenced within a study of blood T cell repertoires in COVID-19. Here immunoSEQ multiplex PCR was the method, and the copy in TCRdb shows in-frame clones only, minus some. The repertoire has 150,000 to 250,000 clones, 82% of them found once; the top ten carry 12%. CDR1 and CDR2 (germline): GTSNPN, SVGIG (reference sequence). Trimming at V came to 3 bases and at J to 1 base, leaving 0 bases not matched to a gene. The length of the CDR3 is 13 residues. The receptor was derived from a man aged 35 to 55 who had recovered from COVID-19. The chain uses TRBV30 and TRBJ1-5; 7 nucleotides align to TRBD1. The sequencing input was PBMCs or T cells enriched from blood (not recorded which). CDR3: CAWRTGSNQPQHF. CDR3 nucleotides: TGTGCCTGGAGGACAGGGAGCAATCAGCCCCAGCATTTT. Together with reference TRBV30 and TRBJ1-5, the CDR3 gives the full variable domain: SQTIHQWPATLVQPVGSPLSLECTVEGTSNPNLYWYRQAAGRGLQLLFYSVGIGQISSEVPQNLSASRPQDRQFILSSKKLLLSDSGFYLCAWRTGSNQPQHFGDGTRLSIL.